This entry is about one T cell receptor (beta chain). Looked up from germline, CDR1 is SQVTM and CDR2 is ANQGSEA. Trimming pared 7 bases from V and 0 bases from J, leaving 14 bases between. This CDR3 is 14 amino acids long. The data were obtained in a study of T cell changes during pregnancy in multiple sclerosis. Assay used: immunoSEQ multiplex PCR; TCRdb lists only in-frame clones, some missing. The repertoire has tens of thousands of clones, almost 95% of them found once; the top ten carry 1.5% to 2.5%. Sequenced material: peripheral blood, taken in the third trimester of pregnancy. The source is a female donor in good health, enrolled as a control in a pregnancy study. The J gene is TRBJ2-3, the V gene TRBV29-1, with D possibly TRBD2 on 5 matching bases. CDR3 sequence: CSALLVLSTDTQYF. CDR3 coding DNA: TGCAGCGCCCTACTAGTTCTGAGCACAGATACGCAGTATTTT.